This TCR beta chain was documented in a study of CD8 T cells in Susac syndrome. Whole-study context: The sequenced Susac syndrome patients comprised five or six with active disease and about 8 in remission.

On this clonotype itself: The antigen remains undetermined.

The CDR3 length is 16 residues. The germline V gene encodes CDR1 SGHVS and CDR2 FNYEAQ. V was clipped by 4 bases and J by 3 bases, with 16 bases between them. With random hexamers, 0.5 to 1 ug RNA was reverse transcribed. TCRdb reprocessed the immunoSEQ multiplex PCR reads with MiXCR, giving one entry per CDR3 protein. The sample lists some 240,000 distinct CDR3 sequences, almost 97% seen once, with about 0.1% in the top ten. Study outcomes and limitations: The authors found no clonal expansion in Susac syndrome CD4+ T cell repertoires.

The chain is built from TRBV7-6 and TRBJ1-5; D may be TRBD1 (6 bases). The sample consisted of CD4+ T cells from PBMCs. The sequence was obtained from a human donor with Susac syndrome. In DNA, the CDR3 is TGTGCCAGCAGCTCCCCAGGACAGAACTACAATCAGCCCCAGCATTTT. Residues: CASSSPGQNYNQPQHF.